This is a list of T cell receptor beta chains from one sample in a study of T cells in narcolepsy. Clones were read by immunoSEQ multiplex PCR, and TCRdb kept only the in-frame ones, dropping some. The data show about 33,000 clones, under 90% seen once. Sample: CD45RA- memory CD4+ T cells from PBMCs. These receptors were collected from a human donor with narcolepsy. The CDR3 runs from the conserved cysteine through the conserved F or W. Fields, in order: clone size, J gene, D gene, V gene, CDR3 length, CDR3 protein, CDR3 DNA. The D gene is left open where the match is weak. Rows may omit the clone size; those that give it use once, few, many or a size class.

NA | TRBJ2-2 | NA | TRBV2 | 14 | CASREDSHTGELFF | TGTGCCAGCAGAGAGGACAGCCACACCGGGGAGCTGTTTTTT
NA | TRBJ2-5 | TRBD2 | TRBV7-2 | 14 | CASSLAPEGRAQYF | TGTGCCAGCAGCTTAGCGCCAGAGGGGAGGGCCCAGTACTTC
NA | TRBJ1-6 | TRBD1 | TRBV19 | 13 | CASRGTGDSPLHF | TGTGCCAGTAGGGGGACAGGGGATTCACCCCTCCACTTT
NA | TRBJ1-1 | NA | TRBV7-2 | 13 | CASSSPWNTEAFF | TGTGCCAGCAGCTCCCCCTGGAACACTGAAGCTTTCTTT
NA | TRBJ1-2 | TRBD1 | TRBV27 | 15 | CASSTRQGYWNGYTF | TGTGCCAGCAGTACCCGACAGGGGTATTGGAATGGCTACACCTTC
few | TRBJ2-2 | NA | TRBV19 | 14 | CASRRRRDTGELFF | TGTGCCAGTAGGCGCAGGAGGGACACCGGGGAGCTGTTTTTT
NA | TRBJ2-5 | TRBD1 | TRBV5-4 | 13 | CASSRTGEETQYF | TGTGCCAGCAGCCGGACAGGGGAAGAGACCCAGTACTTC
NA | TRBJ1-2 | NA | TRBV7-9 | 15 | CASSLPSSGLDGYTF | TGTGCCAGCAGCTTACCCAGTTCGGGACTCGATGGCTACACCTTC
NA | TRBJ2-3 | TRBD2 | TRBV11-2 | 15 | CASSTSGGGTDTQYF | TGTGCCAGCAGCACCTCGGGGGGAGGCACAGATACGCAGTATTTT
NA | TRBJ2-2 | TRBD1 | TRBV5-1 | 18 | CASSSLKSDREYTGELFF | TGCGCCAGCAGCTCATTAAAGTCGGACAGGGAATACACCGGGGAGCTGTTTTTT
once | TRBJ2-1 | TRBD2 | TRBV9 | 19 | CASSVDPSGGAGARNEQFF | TGTGCCAGCAGCGTGGACCCCAGCGGGGGAGCGGGGGCCCGCAATGAGCAGTTCTTC
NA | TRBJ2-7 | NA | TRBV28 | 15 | CASLGGGITPYEQYF | TGTGCCAGCCTAGGAGGGGGGATCACTCCCTACGAGCAGTACTTC
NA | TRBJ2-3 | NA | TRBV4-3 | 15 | CASSQKGGVTDTQYF | TGCGCCAGCAGCCAAAAGGGGGGGGTCACAGATACGCAGTATTTT
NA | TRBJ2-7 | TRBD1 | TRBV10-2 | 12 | CASKTGAYEQYF | TGCGCCAGCAAGACAGGGGCCTACGAGCAGTACTTC
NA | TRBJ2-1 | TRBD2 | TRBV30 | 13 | CAWRRGVLNEQLF | TGTGCCTGGCGACGGGGGGTCCTCAATGAGCAGCTCTTC
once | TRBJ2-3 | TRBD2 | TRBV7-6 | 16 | CASSLTGLAETDTQYF | TGTGCCAGCAGCCTAACGGGACTAGCGGAAACAGATACGCAGTATTTT
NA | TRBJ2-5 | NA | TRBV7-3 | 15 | CASSLTGWKGETQYF | TGTGCCAGCAGCTTAACTGGATGGAAGGGAGAGACCCAGTACTTC
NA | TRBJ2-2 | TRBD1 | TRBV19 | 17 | CASRDRLHSLNTGELFF | TGTGCCAGCCGGGACAGGCTTCACTCCTTAAACACCGGGGAGCTGTTTTTT
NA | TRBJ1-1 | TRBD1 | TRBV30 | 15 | CAGRPGQRYNTEAFF | TGTGCTGGACGCCCGGGACAGCGGTATAACACTGAAGCTTTCTTT
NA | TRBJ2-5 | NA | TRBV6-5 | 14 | CASSYSPGTETQYF | TGTGCCAGCAGTTACTCCCCGGGGACGGAGACCCAGTACTTC
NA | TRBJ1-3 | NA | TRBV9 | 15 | CASSVGPGSGNTIYF | TGTGCCAGCAGCGTAGGCCCAGGGTCTGGAAACACCATATATTTT
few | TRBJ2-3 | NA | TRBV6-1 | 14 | CASGRGAQSDTQYF | TGTGCCAGCGGCCGGGGGGCCCAATCAGATACGCAGTATTTT
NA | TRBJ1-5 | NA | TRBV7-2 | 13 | CASSLDSNQPQHF | TGTGCCAGCAGCTTAGATAGCAATCAGCCCCAGCATTTT
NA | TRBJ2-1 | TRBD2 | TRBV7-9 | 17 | CASSLVRLAGGPDEQFF | TGTGCCAGCAGCTTAGTGAGGCTAGCGGGGGGGCCCGATGAGCAGTTCTTC
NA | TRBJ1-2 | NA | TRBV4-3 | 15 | CASSQAAGESYGYTF | TGCGCCAGCAGCCAAGCTGCAGGGGAATCCTATGGCTACACCTTC
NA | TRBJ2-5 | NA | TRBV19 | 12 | CASRLAGETQYF | TGTGCCAGTAGACTAGCAGGAGAGACCCAGTACTTC
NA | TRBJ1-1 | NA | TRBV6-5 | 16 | CASSYSSGVLNTEAFF | TGTGCCAGCAGTTACTCCAGCGGAGTCCTGAACACTGAAGCTTTCTTT
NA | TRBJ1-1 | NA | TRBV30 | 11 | CALTATLEAFF | TGTGCTCTCACAGCGACCCTTGAAGCTTTCTTT
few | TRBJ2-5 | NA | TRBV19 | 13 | CASTSGGKETQYF | TGTGCCAGTACCTCTGGGGGGAAGGAGACCCAGTACTTC
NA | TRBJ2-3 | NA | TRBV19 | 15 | CASSIQGRNTDTQYF | TGTGCCAGTAGTATACAGGGGAGGAACACAGATACGCAGTATTTT
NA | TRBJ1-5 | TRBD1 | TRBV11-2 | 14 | CASRLTGADQPQHF | TGTGCCAGCAGGCTTACAGGGGCAGATCAGCCCCAGCATTTT
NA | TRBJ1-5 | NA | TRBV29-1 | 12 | CSVARAGQPQHF | TGCAGCGTTGCCAGGGCCGGTCAGCCCCAGCATTTT
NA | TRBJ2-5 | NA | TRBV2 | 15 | CASSEGGQGGETQYF | TGTGCCAGCAGTGAAGGAGGGCAGGGCGGAGAGACCCAGTACTTC
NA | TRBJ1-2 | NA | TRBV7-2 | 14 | CASSPQDRGYGYTF | TGTGCCAGCAGCCCACAGGATAGGGGCTATGGCTACACCTTC
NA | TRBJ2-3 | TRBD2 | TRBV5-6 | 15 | CASSPPTSGADTQYF | TGTGCCAGCAGCCCACCGACTAGCGGGGCTGATACGCAGTATTTT
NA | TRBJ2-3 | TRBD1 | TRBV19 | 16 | CASSIGGDRRTDTQYF | TGTGCCAGTAGTATTGGAGGGGACAGGAGGACAGATACGCAGTATTTT